This TCR beta chain was identified during a study of T cell responses to AZD1222 COVID-19 vaccine. Germline CDR1 reads MNHNY; CDR2 reads SVGAGI (reference sequence). Trimming shortened V by 6 bases and J by 0 bases, and 17 bases separated the two germline ends. The CDR3 is 16 amino acids. General study findings and limits: Seropositivity was recorded at baseline in only five to seven AZD1222 recipients. The donor group comprised mostly white British people and more females; the analysis possibly underestimated clonal diversity. In all cases, repertoires were sampled only after the peak T cell response.

Clones were read by immunoSEQ multiplex PCR, and TCRdb kept only the in-frame ones, dropping some. The sample lists some 74,000 clones; roughly 85% were seen once. Recipients boosted at about 4 weeks or about 12 weeks are pooled. Concerning this clone: Its antigen is currently unknown.

J is TRBJ1-1 and V is TRBV6-6; D remains unclear. This specimen was peripheral blood, taken 28 days after the second AZD1222 dose. The sequence was collected from an adult who received the AZD1222 COVID-19 vaccine. The DNA for the CDR3 is TGTGCCAGCAGCCCCAACAGACTCCAAATGAACACTGAAGCTTTCTTT. This translates into CASSPNRLQMNTEAFF.